The 16 T cell receptor beta chains given below trace back to one sample, sequenced in a study of immune evolution from preneoplasia to lung adenocarcinoma. Clones were read by immunoSEQ multiplex PCR, and TCRdb kept only the in-frame ones, dropping some. The repertoire has 2,200 or so clones, about 83% of them found once; the top ten carry roughly 4.5%. The sample was FFPE lung adenocarcinoma in situ tissue. Receptors were obtained from a person aged 55-80 years with lung adenocarcinoma.

The rearrangement joins TRBV11-2 to TRBJ2-1; tentative D call: TRBD1 (5 bases). This CDR3 has 15 amino acids. V was shortened by 2 bases and J by 6 bases, with 14 bases between the two germline ends. Germline V gene lookup returns CDR1 SGHAT and CDR2 FQNNGV. The CDR3: CASSLRLAQGNEQFF. The CDR3 coding sequence is TGTGCCAGCAGCTTAAGACTTGCCCAGGGCAATGAGCAGTTCTTC.

The V call is TRBV7-9, the J call TRBJ2-7, with TRBD2 matching 8 bases. This CDR3 has 16 residues. V dropped 5 bases and J dropped 4; count of bases not matched to a gene: 13. Per the germline V gene, CDR1 is SEHNR and CDR2 is FQNEAQ (reference sequence). CDR3 DNA: TGTGCCAGCAGCCCCCCACGGGGGGGTGATTATTACGAGCAGTACTTC. The encoded protein is CASSPPRGGDYYEQYF. The whole variable domain, filled in from reference TRBV7-9 and TRBJ2-7, reads DTGVSQNPRHKITKRGQNVTFRCDPISEHNRLYWYRQTLGQGPEFLTYFQNEAQLEKSRLLSDRFSAERPKGSFSTLEIQRTEQGDSAMYLCASSPPRGGDYYEQYFGPGTRLTVT.

The CDR3 nucleotides are TGCGCCAGCAGCCCCACACTAGCGGGAGTCAATGAGCAGTTCTTC. This translates into CASSPTLAGVNEQFF. The gene calls are TRBV4-3 and TRBJ2-1; 11 bases agree with TRBD2. There are 15 residues in the CDR3. Per germline, CDR1 LGHNA and CDR2 YSLEER. Trimming cost V 4 bases and J 6 bases; bases outside gene matches: 5.

The CDR3 sequence is CAWRPGTRGYYGYTF. The CDR3 DNA reads TGTGCCTGGAGACCAGGGACCCGAGGGTACTATGGCTACACCTTC. This chain links TRBV30 with TRBJ1-2; tentative D call: TRBD1 (5 bases). The V gene's germline CDR1 is GTSNPN and CDR2 SVGIG (reference sequence). The CDR3 has 15 residues. With 3 bases removed from V and 3 bases from J, the gap between germline ends came to 17 bases.

The V gene is TRBV21-1, the J gene TRBJ2-7; whether TRBD2, the table's D call, matches the DNA was not checked. TRBV21-1 is shown as a pseudogene. This CDR3 is built from 15 residues. In DNA, the CDR3 is TGTGCCAGCAGCAAAGCCGGACTAGCTGGGTACGAGCAGTACTTC. Translating gives CASSKAGLAGYEQYF.

The chain recombines TRBV2 with TRBJ1-4, with 7 bases lining up with TRBD1. The CDR3 is 16 amino acids. V lost 1 base, J lost 7 bases, and 9 bases stayed unmatched. CDR1 and CDR2 (germline): SNHLY, FYNNEI. The CDR3 bases are TGTGCCAGCAGTGAAGGTTTGGCAGGGGGGATTGAAAAACTGTTTTTT. It translates to CASSEGLAGGIEKLFF.

The CDR3 protein is CAWSVQGRAFF. The DNA of the CDR3 is TGTGCCTGGAGTGTACAGGGGCGAGCTTTCTTT. The V and J genes are TRBV30 and TRBJ1-1, with 7 bases lining up with TRBD1. CDR3 length: 11 residues. The junction had 2 bases not matched to a gene; V was cut back by 0 bases and J by 10 bases. Germline CDR1 reads GTSNPN; CDR2 reads SVGIG (reference sequence). The whole variable domain, remainder taken from reference TRBV30 and TRBJ1-1, is SQTIHQWPATLVQPVGSPLSLECTVEGTSNPNLYWYRQAAGRGLQLLFYSVGIGQISSEVPQNLSASRPQDRQFILSSKKLLLSDSGFYLCAWSVQGRAFFGQGTRLTVV.

The rearrangement links TRBV5-6 to TRBJ1-3; perhaps TRBD1 as D (5 bases). The CDR3 covers 16 residues. The germline V and J ends were trimmed by 4 bases and 0 bases, with 14 bases remaining between them. Germline V gene sequence: CDR1 SGHDT, CDR2 YYEEEE. CDR3: CASSQPTDHSGNTIYF. Here the CDR3 DNA reads TGTGCCAGCAGCCAACCGACAGACCACTCTGGAAACACCATATATTTT.

CDR3 sequence: CASSEIAGPNYEQYF. CDR3 bases: TGTGCCAGCAGCGAAATAGCGGGACCAAACTACGAGCAGTACTTC. This chain links TRBV27 with TRBJ2-7; TRBD2 agrees at 8 bases. With 6 bases clipped from V and 3 bases from J, the junction kept 10 bases outside the gene matches. Germline values: CDR1 MNHEY, CDR2 SMNVEV (reference sequence). The CDR3 is 15 residues long.

The chain carries TRBV2 and TRBJ1-1; the D is unclear. V shed 5 bases and J shed 1 base, with 14 bases lying between them. The length of the CDR3 is 15 residues. Per the germline V gene, CDR1 is SNHLY and CDR2 is FYNNEI. The CDR3 reads CASSPRPGENTEAFF. CDR3 nucleotide sequence: TGTGCCAGCAGTCCTAGACCCGGGGAGAACACTGAAGCTTTCTTT.

The V gene is TRBV5-1, the J gene TRBJ2-1, with 9 bases that match TRBD2. The V and J ends lost 1 base and 5 bases, in that order; junction bases with no gene match: 4. Germline V gives CDR1 SGHRS, CDR2 YFSETQ. The CDR3 is 15 residues long. CDR3 nucleotide sequence: TGCGCCAGCAGCTTGAGGACTAGCGTTGACAATGAGCAGTTCTTC. Encoded protein: CASSLRTSVDNEQFF. The full variable domain, with the rest looked up from reference TRBV5-1 and TRBJ2-1, is KAGVTQTPRYLIKTRGQQVTLSCSPISGHRSVSWYQQTPGQGLQFLFEYFSETQRNKGNFPGRFSGRQFSNSRSEMNVSTLELGDSALYLCASSLRTSVDNEQFFGPGTRLTVL.

The rearrangement uses TRBV7-3 and TRBJ2-2; a possible D gene is TRBD2 (6 bases). CDR1 SGHTA and CDR2 FQGTGA come from the germline V gene. V was cut by 2 bases and J by 7 bases, with 8 bases left in between. The length of the CDR3 is 13 residues. CDR3 sequence reads: CASSLGGIGELFF. The CDR3 DNA is TGTGCCAGCAGCTTAGGCGGGATCGGGGAGCTGTTTTTT.

This clone has just one count. The rearrangement uses TRBV4-1 and TRBJ2-3; 8 bases are shared with TRBD1. Germline V CDR1 and CDR2: MGHRA, YSYEKL. The CDR3 spans 16 residues. Trimming removed 0 bases from V and 5 bases from J; junction bases left unmatched: 7. The CDR3 DNA reads TGCGCCAGCAGCCAAGATTGGCAGGGGGCGGGAGATACGCAGTATTTT. The encoded protein is CASSQDWQGAGDTQYF.

CDR3 sequence reads: CASSPRQGQSYEQYF. Here the CDR3 DNA reads TGTGCCAGCTCACCTCGACAGGGTCAATCCTACGAGCAGTACTTC. The chain employs TRBV18 and TRBJ2-7; 7 positions match TRBD1. The CDR3 length is 15 residues. V lost 3 bases, J lost 1 base, and 6 bases stayed unmatched. Germline values: CDR1 KGHSH, CDR2 LQKENI. Complete variable domain (other parts from reference TRBV18 and TRBJ2-7): NAGVMQNPRHLVRRRGQEARLRCSPMKGHSHVYWYRQLPEEGLKFMVYLQKENIIDESGMPKERFSAEFPKEGPSILRIQQVVRGDSAAYFCASSPRQGQSYEQYFGPGTRLTVT.

This rearrangement joins TRBV27 to TRBJ2-1; D gene ambiguous. The germline CDR1 and CDR2 sequences are MNHEY and SMNVEV (reference sequence). Trimming shortened V by 3 bases and J by 3 bases, and 6 bases separated the two germline ends. This CDR3 spans 13 amino acids. CDR3 nucleotides: TGTGCCAGCAGTTTGGGGTTCTACAATGAGCAGTTCTTC. Translation gives CASSLGFYNEQFF.

The chain couples TRBV4-1 to TRBJ2-7; 8 nucleotides agree with TRBD1. The junction had 9 bases not matched to a gene; V was cut back by 1 base and J by 4 bases. Germline V CDR1 and CDR2: MGHRA, YSYEKL. This CDR3 is built from 16 residues. In DNA form, the CDR3 reads TGCGCCAGCAGCCAAGCCACCGGGACAGGACAGTACGAGCAGTACTTC. It codes for CASSQATGTGQYEQYF.